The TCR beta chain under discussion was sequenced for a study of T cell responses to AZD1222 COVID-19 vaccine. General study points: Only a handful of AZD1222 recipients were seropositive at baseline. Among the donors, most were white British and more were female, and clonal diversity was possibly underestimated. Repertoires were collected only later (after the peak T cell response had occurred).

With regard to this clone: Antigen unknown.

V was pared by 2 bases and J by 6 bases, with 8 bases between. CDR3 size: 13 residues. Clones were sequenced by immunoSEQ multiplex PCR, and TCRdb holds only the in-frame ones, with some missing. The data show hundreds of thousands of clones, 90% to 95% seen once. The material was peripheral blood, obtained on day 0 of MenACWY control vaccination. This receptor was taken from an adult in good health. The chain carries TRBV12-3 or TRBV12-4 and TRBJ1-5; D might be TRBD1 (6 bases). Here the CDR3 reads CASSLRGAQPQHF. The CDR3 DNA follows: TGTGCCAGCAGTTTACGGGGGGCTCAGCCCCAGCATTTT.